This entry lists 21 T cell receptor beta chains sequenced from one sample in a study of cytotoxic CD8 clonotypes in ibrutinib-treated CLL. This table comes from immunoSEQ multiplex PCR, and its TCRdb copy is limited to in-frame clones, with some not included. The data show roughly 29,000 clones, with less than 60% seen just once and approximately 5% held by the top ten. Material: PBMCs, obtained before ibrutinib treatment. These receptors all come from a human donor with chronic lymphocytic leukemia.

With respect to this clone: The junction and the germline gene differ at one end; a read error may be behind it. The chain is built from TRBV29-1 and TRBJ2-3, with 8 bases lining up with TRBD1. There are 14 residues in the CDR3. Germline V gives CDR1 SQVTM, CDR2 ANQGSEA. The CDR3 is CIVGRGRDRSGLHF. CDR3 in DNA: TGCATCGTTGGCCGGGGCAGGGACAGGTCGGGCTTGCATTTT.

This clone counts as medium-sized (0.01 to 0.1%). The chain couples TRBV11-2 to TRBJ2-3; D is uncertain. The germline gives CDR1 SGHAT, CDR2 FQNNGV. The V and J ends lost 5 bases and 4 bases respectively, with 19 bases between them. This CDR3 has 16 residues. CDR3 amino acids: CASSPTVEIWADTQYF. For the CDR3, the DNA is TGTGCCAGCAGCCCGACCGTGGAGATTTGGGCAGATACGCAGTATTTT.

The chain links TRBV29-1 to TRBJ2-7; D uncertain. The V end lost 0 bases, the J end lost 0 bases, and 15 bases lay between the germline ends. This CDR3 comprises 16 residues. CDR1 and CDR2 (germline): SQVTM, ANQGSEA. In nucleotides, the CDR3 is TGCAGCGTTGAAGATCGGTTCACACACAACTCCTACGAGCAGTACTTC. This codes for CSVEDRFTHNSYEQYF.

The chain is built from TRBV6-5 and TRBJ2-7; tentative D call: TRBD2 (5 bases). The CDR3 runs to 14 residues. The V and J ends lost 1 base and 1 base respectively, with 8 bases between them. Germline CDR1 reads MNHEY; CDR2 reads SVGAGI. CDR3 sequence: CASSYLRESYEQYF. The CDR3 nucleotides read TGTGCCAGCAGTTACTTGAGGGAATCCTACGAGCAGTACTTC.

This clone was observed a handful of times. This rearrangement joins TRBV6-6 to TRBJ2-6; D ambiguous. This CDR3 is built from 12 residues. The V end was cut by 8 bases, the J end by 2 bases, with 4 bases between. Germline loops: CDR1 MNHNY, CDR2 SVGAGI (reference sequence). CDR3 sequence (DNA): TGTGCCAGCGCGGCTGGGGCCAACGTCCTGACTTTC. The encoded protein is CASAAGANVLTF.

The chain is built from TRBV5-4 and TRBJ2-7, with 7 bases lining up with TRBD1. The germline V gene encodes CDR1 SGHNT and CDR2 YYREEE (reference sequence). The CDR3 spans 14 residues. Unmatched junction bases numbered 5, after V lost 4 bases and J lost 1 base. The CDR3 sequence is CASSRDRASYEQYF. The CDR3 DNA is TGTGCCAGCAGCCGCGACAGGGCATCCTACGAGCAGTACTTC.

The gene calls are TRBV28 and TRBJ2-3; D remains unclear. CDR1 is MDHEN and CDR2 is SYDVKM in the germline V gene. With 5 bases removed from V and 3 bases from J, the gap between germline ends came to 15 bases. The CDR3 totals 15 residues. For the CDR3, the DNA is TGTGCCAGCAGTAGCCCCTCCGAGCTTACAGATACGCAGTATTTT. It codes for CASSSPSELTDTQYF. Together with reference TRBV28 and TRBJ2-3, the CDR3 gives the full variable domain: DVKVTQSSRYLVKRTGEKVFLECVQDMDHENMFWYRQDPGLGLRLIYFSYDVKMKEKGDIPEGYSVSREKKERFSLILESASTNQTSMYLCASSSPSELTDTQYFGPGTRLTVL.

The CDR3 loop is CASSPKETQYF. DNA for the CDR3: TGTGCCAGCTCTCCTAAAGAGACCCAGTACTTC. The chain combines TRBV18 with TRBJ2-5; D remains unclear. From germline, CDR1 is KGHSH and CDR2 LQKENI. This CDR3 is built from 11 residues. The germline V and J ends were trimmed by 6 bases and 3 bases, with 5 bases remaining between them.

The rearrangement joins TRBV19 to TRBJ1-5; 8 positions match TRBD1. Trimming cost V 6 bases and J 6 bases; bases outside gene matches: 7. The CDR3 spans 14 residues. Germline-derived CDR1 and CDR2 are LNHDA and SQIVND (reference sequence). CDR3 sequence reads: CASRTPGGGQPQHF. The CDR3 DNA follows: TGTGCCAGTAGGACCCCAGGGGGCGGTCAGCCCCAGCATTTT.

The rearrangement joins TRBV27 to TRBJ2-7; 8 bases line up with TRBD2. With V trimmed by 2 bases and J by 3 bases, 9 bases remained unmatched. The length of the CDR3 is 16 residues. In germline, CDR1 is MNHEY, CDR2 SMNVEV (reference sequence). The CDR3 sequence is CASSLKLAVVGYEQYF. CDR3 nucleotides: TGTGCCAGCAGTTTAAAACTAGCGGTAGTCGGCTACGAGCAGTACTTC.

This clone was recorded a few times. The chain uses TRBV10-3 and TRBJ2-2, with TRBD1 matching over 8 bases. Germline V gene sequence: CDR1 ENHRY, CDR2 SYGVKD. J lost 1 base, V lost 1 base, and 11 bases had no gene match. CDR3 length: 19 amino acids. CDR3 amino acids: CAISELAGGLLRNTGELFF. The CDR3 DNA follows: TGTGCCATCAGTGAGTTGGCAGGGGGCCTGCTTAGGAACACCGGGGAGCTGTTTTTT.

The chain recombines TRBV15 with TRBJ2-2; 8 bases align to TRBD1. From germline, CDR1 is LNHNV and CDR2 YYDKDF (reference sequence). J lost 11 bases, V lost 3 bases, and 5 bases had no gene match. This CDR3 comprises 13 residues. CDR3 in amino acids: CATSRDRESELFF. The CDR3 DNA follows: TGTGCCACCAGCAGGGACAGGGAAAGCGAGCTGTTTTTT. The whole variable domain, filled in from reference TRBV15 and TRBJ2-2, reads DAMVIQNPRYQVTQFGKPVTLSCSQTLNHNVMYWYQQKSSQAPKLLFHYYDKDFNNEADTPDNFQSRRPNTSFCFLDIRSPGLGDTAMYLCATSRDRESELFFGEGSRLTVL.

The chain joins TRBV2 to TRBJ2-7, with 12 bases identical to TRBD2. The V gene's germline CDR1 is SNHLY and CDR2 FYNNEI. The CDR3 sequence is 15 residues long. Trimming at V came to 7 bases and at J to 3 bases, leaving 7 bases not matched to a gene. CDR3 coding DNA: TGTGCCAGCACAGAAGGACTAGCGGGATACTACGAGCAGTACTTC. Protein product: CASTEGLAGYYEQYF.

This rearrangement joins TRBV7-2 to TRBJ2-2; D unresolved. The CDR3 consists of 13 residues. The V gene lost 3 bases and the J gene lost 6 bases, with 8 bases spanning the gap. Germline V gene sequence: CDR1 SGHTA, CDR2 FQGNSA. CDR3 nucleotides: TGTGCCAGCAGCTTCACGTATTCCGGGGAGCTGTTTTTT. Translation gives CASSFTYSGELFF. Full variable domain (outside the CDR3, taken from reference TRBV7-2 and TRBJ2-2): GAGVSQSPSNKVTEKGKDVELRCDPISGHTALYWYRQSLGQGLEFLIYFQGNSAPDKSGLPSDRFSAERTGGSVSTLTIQRTQQEDSAVYLCASSFTYSGELFFGEGSRLTVL.

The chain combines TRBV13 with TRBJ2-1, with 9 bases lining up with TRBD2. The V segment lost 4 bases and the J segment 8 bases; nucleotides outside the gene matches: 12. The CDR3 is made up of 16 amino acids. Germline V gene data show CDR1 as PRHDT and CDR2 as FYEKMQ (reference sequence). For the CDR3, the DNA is TGTGCCAGCAGCTGGGCGCGGGGGGGCCGATTCGATGAGCAGTTCTTC. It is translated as CASSWARGGRFDEQFF.

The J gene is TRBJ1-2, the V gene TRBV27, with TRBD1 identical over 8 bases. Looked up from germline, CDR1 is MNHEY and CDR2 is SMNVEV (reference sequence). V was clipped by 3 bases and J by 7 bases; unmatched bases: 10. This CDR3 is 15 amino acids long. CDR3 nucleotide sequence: TGTGCCAGCAGTTTGGTGCCAGGGGGCATGGGTGGCTACACCTTC. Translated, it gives CASSLVPGGMGGYTF.

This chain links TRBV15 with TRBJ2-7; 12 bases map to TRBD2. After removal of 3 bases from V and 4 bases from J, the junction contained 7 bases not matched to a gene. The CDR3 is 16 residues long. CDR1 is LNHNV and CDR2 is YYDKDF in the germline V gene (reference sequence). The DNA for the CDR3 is TGTGCCACCAGCAGGCGCGTAACTAGCGGGAGGTACGAGCAGTACTTC. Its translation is CATSRRVTSGRYEQYF.

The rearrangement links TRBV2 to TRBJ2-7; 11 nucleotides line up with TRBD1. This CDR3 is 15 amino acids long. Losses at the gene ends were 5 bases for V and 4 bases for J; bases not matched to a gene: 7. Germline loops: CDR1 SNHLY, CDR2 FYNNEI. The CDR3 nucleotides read TGTGCCAGCAGTCCGGACAGGGGGCGGCTTTACGAGCAGTACTTC. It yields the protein CASSPDRGRLYEQYF. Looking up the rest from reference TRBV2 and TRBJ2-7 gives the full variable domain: EPEVTQTPSHQVTQMGQEVILRCVPISNHLYFYWYRQILGQKVEFLVSFYNNEISEKSEIFDDQFSVERPDGSNFTLKIRSTKLEDSAMYFCASSPDRGRLYEQYFGPGTRLTVT.

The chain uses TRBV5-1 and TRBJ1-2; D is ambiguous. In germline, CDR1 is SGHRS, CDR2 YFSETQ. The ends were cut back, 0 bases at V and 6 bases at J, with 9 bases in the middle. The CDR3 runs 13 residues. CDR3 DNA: TGCGCCAGCAGCTTGGTGGCAGGAAATGGCTACACCTTC. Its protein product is CASSLVAGNGYTF.

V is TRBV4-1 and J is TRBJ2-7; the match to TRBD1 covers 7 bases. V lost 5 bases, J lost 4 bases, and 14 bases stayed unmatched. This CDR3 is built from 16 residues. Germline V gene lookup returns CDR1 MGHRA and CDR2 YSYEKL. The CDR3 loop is CASSTQPRTGPYEQYF. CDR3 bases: TGCGCCAGCAGCACTCAACCGCGGACAGGTCCTTACGAGCAGTACTTC.

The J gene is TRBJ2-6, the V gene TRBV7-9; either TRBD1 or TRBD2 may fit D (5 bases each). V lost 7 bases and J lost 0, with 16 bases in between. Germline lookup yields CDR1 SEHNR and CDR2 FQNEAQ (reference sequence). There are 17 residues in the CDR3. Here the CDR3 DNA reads TGTGCCAGCATCCTGGGGGTAGGAGGCTCTGGGGCCAACGTCCTGACTTTC. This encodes CASILGVGGSGANVLTF.